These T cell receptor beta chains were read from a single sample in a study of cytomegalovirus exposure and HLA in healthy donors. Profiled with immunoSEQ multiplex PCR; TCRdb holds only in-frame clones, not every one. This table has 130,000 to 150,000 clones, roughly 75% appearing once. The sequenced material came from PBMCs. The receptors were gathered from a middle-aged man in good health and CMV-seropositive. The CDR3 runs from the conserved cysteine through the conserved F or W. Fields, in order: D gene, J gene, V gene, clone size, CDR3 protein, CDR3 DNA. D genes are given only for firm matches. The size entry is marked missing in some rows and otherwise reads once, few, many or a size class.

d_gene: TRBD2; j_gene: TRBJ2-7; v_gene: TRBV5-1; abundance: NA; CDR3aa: CASSFGTSGYEQYF; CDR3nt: TGCGCCAGCAGCTTTGGGACTAGCGGCTACGAGCAGTACTTC
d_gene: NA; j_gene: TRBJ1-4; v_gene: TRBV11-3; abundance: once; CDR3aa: CASSSRLLGTGEKLFF; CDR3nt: TGTGCCAGCAGCTCCAGGCTGTTAGGGACTGGCGAAAAACTGTTTTTT
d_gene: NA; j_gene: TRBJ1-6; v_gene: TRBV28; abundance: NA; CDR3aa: CASSPGSSYNSPLHF; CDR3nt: TGTGCCAGCAGTCCGGGGAGCTCCTATAATTCACCCCTCCACTTT
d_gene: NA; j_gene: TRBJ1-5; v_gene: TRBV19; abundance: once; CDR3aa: CATSPIGAAGNQPQHF; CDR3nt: TGTGCCACCTCACCAATCGGGGCGGCGGGGAATCAGCCCCAGCATTTT
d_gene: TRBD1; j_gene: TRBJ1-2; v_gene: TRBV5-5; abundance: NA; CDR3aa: CASSTGTGYYGYTF; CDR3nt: TGTGCCAGCAGCACAGGGACAGGGTACTATGGCTACACCTTC
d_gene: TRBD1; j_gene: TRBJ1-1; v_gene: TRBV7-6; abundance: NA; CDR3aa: CASSIARQGDTEAFF; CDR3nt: TGTGCCAGCAGCATAGCTAGACAGGGGGACACTGAAGCTTTCTTT
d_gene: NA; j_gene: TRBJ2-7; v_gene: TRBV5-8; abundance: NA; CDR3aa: CASSFHSDEQYF; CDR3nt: TGTGCCAGCAGCTTCCATAGCGACGAGCAGTACTTC
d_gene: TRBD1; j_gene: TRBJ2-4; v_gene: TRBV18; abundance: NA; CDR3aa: CASSPGTGKNIQYF; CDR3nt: TGTGCCAGCTCACCCGGGACAGGGAAAAACATTCAGTACTTC
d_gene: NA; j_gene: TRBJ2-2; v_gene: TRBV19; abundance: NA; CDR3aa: CASSWPGAGTGELFF; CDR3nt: TGTGCCAGTAGTTGGCCAGGGGCGGGCACCGGGGAGCTGTTTTTT
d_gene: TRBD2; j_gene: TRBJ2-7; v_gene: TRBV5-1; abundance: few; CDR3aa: CASRFQRGGLYEQYF; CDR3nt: TGCGCCAGCAGATTCCAGCGGGGGGGCCTCTACGAGCAGTACTTC
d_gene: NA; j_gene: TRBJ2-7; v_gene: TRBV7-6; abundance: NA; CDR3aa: CASSLADSTYEQYF; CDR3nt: TGTGCCAGCAGCTTAGCGGACTCCACCTACGAGCAGTACTTC
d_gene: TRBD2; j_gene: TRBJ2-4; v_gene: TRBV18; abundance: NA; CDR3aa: CASSPGLAGELAKNIQYF; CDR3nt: TGTGCCAGCTCACCGGGACTAGCGGGGGAGCTAGCCAAAAACATTCAGTACTTC
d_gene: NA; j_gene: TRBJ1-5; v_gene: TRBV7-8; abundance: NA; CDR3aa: CASSLWGESNQPQHF; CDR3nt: TGTGCCAGCAGCTTATGGGGGGAGAGCAATCAGCCCCAGCATTTT
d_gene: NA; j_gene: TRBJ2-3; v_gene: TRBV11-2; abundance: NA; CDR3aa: CASRLGSADTQYF; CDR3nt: TGTGCCAGCAGACTAGGGTCTGCAGATACGCAGTATTTT
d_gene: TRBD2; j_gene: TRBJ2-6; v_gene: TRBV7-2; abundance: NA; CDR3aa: CASSWRLAGGSGANVLTF; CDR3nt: TGTGCCAGCAGCTGGAGACTAGCGGGAGGGTCTGGGGCCAACGTCCTGACTTTC
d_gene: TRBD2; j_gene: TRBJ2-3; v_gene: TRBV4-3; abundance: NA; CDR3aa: CASSQVASGPTDTQYF; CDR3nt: TGCGCCAGCAGCCAAGTGGCTAGCGGACCCACAGATACGCAGTATTTT
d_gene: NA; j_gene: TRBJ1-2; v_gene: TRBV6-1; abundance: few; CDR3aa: CASSEQGNYGYTF; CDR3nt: TGTGCCAGCAGTGAACAGGGGAACTATGGCTACACCTTC
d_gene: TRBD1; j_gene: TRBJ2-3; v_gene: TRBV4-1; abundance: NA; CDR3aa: CASSHRTGKTDTQYF; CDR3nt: TGCGCCAGCAGCCATCGGACAGGGAAGACAGATACGCAGTATTTT
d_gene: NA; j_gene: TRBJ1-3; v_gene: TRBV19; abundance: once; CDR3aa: CASSIGGQAFSSGNTIYF; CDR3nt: TGTGCCAGTAGTATAGGGGGGCAGGCCTTTTCCTCTGGAAACACCATATATTTT
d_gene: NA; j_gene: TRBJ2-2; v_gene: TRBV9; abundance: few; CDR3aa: CASSVERDRPNTGELFF; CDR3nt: TGTGCCAGCAGCGTAGAACGGGATAGACCGAACACCGGGGAGCTGTTTTTT
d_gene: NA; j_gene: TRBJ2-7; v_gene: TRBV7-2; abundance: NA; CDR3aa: CASSLVGVEQYF; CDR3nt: TGTGCCAGCAGCCTAGTCGGTGTCGAGCAGTACTTC
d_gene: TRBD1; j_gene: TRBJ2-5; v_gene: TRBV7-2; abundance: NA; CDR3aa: CASSLSSGGPIRETQYF; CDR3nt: TGTGCCAGCAGCTTAAGTTCAGGGGGCCCCATTAGGGAGACCCAGTACTTC
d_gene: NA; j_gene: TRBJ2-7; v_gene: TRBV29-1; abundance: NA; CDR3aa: CSAYTGFVGEQYF; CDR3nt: TGCAGCGCTTATACCGGGTTTGTGGGCGAGCAGTACTTC
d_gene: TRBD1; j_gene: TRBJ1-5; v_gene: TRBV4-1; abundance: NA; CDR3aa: CASSQETGDSNSNQPQHF; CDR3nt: TGCGCCAGCAGCCAAGAAACCGGGGACAGTAATAGCAATCAGCCCCAGCATTTT
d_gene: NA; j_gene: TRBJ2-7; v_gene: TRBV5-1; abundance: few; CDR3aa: CASSPGSAIYEQYF; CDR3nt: TGCGCCAGCAGCCCAGGATCCGCGATATACGAGCAGTACTTC
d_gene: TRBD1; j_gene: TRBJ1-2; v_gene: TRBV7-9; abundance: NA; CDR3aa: CASSLRTGAGGYTF; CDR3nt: TGTGCCAGCAGCCTCCGGACAGGGGCTGGTGGCTACACCTTC
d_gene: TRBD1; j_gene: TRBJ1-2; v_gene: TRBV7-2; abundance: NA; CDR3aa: CASSTYRGGYTF; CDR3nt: TGTGCCAGCAGCACTTACAGGGGTGGCTACACCTTC
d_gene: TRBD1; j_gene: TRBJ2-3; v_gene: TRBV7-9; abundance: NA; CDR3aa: CATQGASTDTQYF; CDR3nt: TGTGCCACACAGGGGGCGAGCACAGATACGCAGTATTTT
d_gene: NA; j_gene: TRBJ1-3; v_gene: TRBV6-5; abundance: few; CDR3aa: CASSYGLSAAGNTIYF; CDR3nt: TGTGCCAGCAGTTATGGCTTGTCAGCAGCGGGAAACACCATATATTTT
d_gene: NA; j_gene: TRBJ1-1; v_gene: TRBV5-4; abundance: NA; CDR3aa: CASSPWGGGTEAFF; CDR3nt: TGTGCCAGCAGCCCCTGGGGGGGAGGCACTGAAGCTTTCTTT
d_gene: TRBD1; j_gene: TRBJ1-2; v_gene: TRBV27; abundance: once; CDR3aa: CASSGDRGRYGYTF; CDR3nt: TGTGCCAGCAGTGGCGACAGGGGTCGGTATGGCTACACCTTC
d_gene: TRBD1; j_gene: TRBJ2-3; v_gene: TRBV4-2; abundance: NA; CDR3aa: CASSLTPGQGTDTQYF; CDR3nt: TGTGCCAGCAGCCTAACCCCGGGACAGGGGACAGATACGCAGTATTTT
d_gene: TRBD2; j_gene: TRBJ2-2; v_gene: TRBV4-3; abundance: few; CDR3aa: CASSQGLATAGELFF; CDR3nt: TGCGCCAGCAGCCAAGGACTAGCAACCGCCGGGGAGCTGTTTTTT
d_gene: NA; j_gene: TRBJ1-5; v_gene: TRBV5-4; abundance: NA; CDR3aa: CASTPTPSSNQPQHF; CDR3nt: TGTGCCAGCACCCCCACTCCTTCGAGCAATCAGCCCCAGCATTTT
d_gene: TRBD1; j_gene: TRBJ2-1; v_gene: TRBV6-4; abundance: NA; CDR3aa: CASMKTGVWDEQFF; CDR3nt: TGTGCCAGCATGAAAACAGGGGTTTGGGATGAGCAGTTCTTC
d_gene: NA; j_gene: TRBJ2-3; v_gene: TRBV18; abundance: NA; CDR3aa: CASSPKRVTHLTDTQYF; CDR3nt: TGTGCCAGCTCACCAAAGCGGGTCACCCACCTCACAGATACGCAGTATTTT
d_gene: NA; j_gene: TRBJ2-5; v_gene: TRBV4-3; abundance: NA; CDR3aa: CASSRGLQETQYF; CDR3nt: TGCGCCAGCAGCAGAGGACTTCAAGAGACCCAGTACTTC
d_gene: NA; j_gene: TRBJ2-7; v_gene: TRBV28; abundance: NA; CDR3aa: CASSWVSGGPSYEQYF; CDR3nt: TGTGCCAGCAGTTGGGTCTCCGGGGGGCCGTCCTACGAGCAGTACTTC